This T cell receptor (beta chain) appears in the sequencing data of a study of blood T cell repertoires in COVID-19. Study details: Samples came from the United States, Italy and Spain, spanning acute and convalescent COVID-19. PBMCs, B-cell-depleted T cells, or T cells provided the cDNA or gDNA that made up the material.

Seattle enrolled patients during active infection and tracked them longitudinally. CDR3 length: 13 amino acids. From germline, CDR1 is MNHEY and CDR2 SVGAGI. Trimming cost V 6 bases and J 3 bases, with 11 bases left between them. As originally analysed: Researchers report that nucleated cell counts were estimated from reference gene primer amplification. Generated by immunoSEQ multiplex PCR, the TCRdb table keeps only in-frame clones and is missing some. V, J and clone size are taken as reported in that table, and D and trimming were inferred from the DNA itself. The sample carries 300,000 to 400,000 clones, about 90% recorded once.

J is TRBJ1-2 and V is TRBV6-5, with D unresolved. The clonotype originates from a woman aged 60 to 75 with COVID-19, enrolled during active disease. The sequenced sample was peripheral blood. The CDR3 DNA sequence: TGTGCCAGCAGCCCCAGGTTTGACTATGGCTACACCTTC. Protein sequence: CASSPRFDYGYTF.